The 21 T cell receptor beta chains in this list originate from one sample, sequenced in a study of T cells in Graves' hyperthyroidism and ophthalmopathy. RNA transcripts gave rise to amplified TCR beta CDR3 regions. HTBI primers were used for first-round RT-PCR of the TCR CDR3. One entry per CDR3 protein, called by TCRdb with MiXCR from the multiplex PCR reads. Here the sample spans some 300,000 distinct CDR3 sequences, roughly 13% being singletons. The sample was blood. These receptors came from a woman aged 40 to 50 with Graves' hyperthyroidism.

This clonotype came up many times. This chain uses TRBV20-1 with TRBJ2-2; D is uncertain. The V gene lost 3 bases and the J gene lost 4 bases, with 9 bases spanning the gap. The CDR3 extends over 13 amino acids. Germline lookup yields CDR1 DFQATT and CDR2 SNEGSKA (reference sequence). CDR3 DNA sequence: TGCAGTGCTAGGGGCCCCGTCACCGGGGAGCTGTTTTTT. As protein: CSARGPVTGELFF.

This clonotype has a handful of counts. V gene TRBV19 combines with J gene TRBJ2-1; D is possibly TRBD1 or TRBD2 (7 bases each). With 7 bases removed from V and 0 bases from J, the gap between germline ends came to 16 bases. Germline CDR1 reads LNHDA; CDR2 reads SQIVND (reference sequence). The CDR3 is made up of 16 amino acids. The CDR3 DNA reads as TGTGCCAGTATCACAGGGGTAGCGGGCTCCTACAATGAGCAGTTCTTC. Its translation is CASITGVAGSYNEQFF. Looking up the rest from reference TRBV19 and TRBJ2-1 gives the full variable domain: DGGITQSPKYLFRKEGQNVTLSCEQNLNHDAMYWYRQDPGQGLRLIYYSQIVNDFQKGDIAEGYSVSREKKESFPLTVTSAQKNPTAFYLCASITGVAGSYNEQFFGPGTRLTVL.

In DNA, the CDR3 is TGCAGTGCTAGAGATCTAGCGGGAGAGAGCAATGAGCAGTTCTTC. Its translation is CSARDLAGESNEQFF. The gene calls are TRBV20-1 and TRBJ2-1; TRBD2 aligns across 10 bases. The trim removed 0 bases at V and 6 bases at J, leaving 5 bases unmatched. The CDR3 spans 15 residues. Germline CDR1 and CDR2: DFQATT and SNEGSKA (reference sequence).

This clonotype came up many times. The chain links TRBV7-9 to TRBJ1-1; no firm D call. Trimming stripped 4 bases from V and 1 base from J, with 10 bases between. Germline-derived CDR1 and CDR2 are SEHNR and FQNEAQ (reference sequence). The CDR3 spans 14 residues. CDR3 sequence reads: CASSSQAQNTEAFF. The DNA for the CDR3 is TGTGCCAGCAGCTCACAAGCCCAGAACACTGAAGCTTTCTTT.

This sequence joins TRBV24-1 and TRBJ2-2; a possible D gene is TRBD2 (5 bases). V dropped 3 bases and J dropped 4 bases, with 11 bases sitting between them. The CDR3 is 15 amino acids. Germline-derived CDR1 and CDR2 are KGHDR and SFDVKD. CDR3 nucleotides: TGTGCCACCAGTGATCGAGGACTTCGCACCGGGGAGCTGTTTTTT. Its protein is CATSDRGLRTGELFF.

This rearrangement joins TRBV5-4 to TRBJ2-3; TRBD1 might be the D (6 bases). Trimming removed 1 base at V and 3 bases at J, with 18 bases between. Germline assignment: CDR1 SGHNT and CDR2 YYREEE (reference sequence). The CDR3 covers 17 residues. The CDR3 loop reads CASSLRQGLASTDTQYF. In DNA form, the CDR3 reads TGTGCCAGCAGCTTGCGCCAGGGGCTAGCATCGACAGATACGCAGTATTTT.

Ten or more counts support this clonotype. The CDR3 reads CASKKDRAADTQYF. CDR3 nucleotide sequence: TGTGCCAGCAAAAAAGACCGGGCCGCAGATACGCAGTATTTT. The chain recombines TRBV2 with TRBJ2-3; no clear D. Germline V gene lookup returns CDR1 SNHLY and CDR2 FYNNEI. Trimming stripped 7 bases from V and 4 bases from J, with 15 bases between. This CDR3 spans 14 amino acids.

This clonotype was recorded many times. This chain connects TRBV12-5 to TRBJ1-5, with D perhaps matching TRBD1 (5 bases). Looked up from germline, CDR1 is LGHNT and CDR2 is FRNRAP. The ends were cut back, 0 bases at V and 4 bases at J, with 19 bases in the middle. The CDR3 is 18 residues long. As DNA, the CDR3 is TGTGCTAGTGGTTTGGTACTAACCATTCGAGGGGTTAATCAGCCCCAGCATTTT. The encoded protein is CASGLVLTIRGVNQPQHF.

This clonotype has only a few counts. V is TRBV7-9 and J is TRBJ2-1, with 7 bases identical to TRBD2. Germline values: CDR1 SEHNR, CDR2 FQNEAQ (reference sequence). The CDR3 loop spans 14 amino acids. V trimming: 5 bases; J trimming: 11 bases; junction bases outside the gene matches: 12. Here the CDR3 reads CASSLLGEGPQQFF. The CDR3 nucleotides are TGTGCCAGCAGCCTTCTGGGGGAGGGCCCCCAGCAGTTCTTC.

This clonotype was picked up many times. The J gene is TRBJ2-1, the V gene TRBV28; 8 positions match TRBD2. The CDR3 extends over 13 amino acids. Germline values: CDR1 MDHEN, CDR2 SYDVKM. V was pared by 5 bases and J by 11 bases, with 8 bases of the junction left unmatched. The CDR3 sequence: CASSPPGLGQQFF. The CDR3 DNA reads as TGTGCCAGCAGTCCACCGGGACTAGGGCAGCAGTTCTTC. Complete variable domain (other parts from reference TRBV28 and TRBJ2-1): DVKVTQSSRYLVKRTGEKVFLECVQDMDHENMFWYRQDPGLGLRLIYFSYDVKMKEKGDIPEGYSVSREKKERFSLILESASTNQTSMYLCASSPPGLGQQFFGPGTRLTVL.

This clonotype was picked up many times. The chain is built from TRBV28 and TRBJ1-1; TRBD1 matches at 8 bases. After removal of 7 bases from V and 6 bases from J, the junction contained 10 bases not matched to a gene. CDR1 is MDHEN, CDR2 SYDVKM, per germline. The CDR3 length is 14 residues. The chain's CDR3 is CASIKQGVGAEAFF. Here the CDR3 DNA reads TGTGCCAGCATCAAACAGGGGGTGGGGGCTGAAGCTTTCTTT.

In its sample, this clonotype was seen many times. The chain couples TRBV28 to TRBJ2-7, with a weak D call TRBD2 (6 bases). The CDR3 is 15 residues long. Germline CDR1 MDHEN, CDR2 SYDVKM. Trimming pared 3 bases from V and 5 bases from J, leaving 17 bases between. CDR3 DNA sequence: TGTGCCAGCAGTTTGGGAGGCCTCGGTGGCGACGAGCAGTACTTC. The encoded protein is CASSLGGLGGDEQYF.

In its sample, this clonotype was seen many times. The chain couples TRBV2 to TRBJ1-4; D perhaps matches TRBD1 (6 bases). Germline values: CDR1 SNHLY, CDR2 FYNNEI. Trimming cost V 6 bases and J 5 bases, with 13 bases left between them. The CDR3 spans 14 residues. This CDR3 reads CASSAGQGNEKLFF. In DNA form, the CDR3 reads TGTGCCAGCAGCGCGGGACAAGGGAATGAAAAACTGTTTTTT.

The CDR3 coding sequence is TGCAGTGCTAGAGGTGCCCGGACAGGGGGCCTCACTGGCTACACCTTC. As protein: CSARGARTGGLTGYTF. The genes are TRBV20-1 and TRBJ1-2; 11 nucleotides match TRBD1. This CDR3 has 16 amino acids. V trimming: 1 base; J trimming: 7 bases; junction bases outside the gene matches: 11. The germline gives CDR1 DFQATT, CDR2 SNEGSKA (reference sequence).

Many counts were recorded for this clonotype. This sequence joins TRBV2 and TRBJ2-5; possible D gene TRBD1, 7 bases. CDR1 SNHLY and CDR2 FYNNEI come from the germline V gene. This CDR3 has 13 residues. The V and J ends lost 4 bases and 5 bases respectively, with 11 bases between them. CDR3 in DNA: TGTGCCAGCAGTGTGACAGGGAGGGAGACCCAGTACTTC. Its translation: CASSVTGRETQYF.

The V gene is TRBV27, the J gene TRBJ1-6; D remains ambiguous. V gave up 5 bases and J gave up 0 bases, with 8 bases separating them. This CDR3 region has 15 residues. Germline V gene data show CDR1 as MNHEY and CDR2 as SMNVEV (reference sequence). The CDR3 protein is CASSVRSSYNSPLHF. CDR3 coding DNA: TGTGCCAGCAGTGTCAGGAGCTCCTATAATTCACCCCTCCACTTT.

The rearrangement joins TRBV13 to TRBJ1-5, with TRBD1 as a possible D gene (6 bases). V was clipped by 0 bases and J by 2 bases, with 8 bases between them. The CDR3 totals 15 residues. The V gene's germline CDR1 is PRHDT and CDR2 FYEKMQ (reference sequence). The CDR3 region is CASSLGGAGNQPQHF. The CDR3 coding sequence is TGTGCCAGCAGCTTAGGGGGGGCTGGCAATCAGCCCCAGCATTTT. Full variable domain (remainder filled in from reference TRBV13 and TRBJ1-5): AAGVIQSPRHLIKEKRETATLKCYPIPRHDTVYWYQQGPGQDPQFLISFYEKMQSDKGSIPDRFSAQQFSDYHSELNMSSLELGDSALYFCASSLGGAGNQPQHFGDGTRLSIL.

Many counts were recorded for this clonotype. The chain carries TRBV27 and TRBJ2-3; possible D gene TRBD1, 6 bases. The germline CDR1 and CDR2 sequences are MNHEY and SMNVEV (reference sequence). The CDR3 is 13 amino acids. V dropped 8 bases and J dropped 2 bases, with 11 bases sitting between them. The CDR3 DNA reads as TGTGCCAGCGGGGGACACCCCACAGATACGCAGTATTTT. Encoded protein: CASGGHPTDTQYF.

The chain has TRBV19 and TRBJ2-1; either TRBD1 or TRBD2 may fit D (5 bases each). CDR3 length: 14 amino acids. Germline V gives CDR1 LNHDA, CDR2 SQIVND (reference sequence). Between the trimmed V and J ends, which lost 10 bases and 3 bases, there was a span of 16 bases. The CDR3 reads CATRRGALYNEQFF. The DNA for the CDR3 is TGTGCCACCCGGCGAGGGGCACTCTACAATGAGCAGTTCTTC.

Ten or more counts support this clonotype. Here the CDR3 reads CASSEVAGADTQYF. CDR3 DNA sequence: TGTGCCAGCAGTGAAGTAGCGGGAGCGGATACGCAGTATTTT. The rearrangement uses TRBV2 and TRBJ2-3; 9 nucleotides line up with TRBD2. The V gene end was trimmed by 1 base and the J gene end by 6 bases; junction bases not matched to a gene: 2. CDR3 size: 14 residues. Per the germline V gene, CDR1 is SNHLY and CDR2 is FYNNEI.

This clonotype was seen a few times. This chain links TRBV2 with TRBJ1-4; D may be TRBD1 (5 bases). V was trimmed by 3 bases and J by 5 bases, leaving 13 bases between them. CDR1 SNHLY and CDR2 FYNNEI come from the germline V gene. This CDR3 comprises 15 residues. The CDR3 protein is CASSEAGIPNEKLFF. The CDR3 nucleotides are TGTGCCAGCAGTGAGGCAGGGATCCCGAATGAAAAACTGTTTTTT. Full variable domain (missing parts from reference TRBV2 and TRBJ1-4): EPEVTQTPSHQVTQMGQEVILRCVPISNHLYFYWYRQILGQKVEFLVSFYNNEISEKSEIFDDQFSVERPDGSNFTLKIRSTKLEDSAMYFCASSEAGIPNEKLFFGSGTQLSVL.